One TCR beta chain is described in this entry. The entry originates in a study of blood T cell repertoires in COVID-19. The wider study: Italy, Spain and the United States were the sources of the convalescent and acute COVID-19 samples.

Assay used: immunoSEQ multiplex PCR; TCRdb lists only in-frame clones, some missing. The sample contains tens of thousands of clones, 82% of which appear only once. The CDR3 sequence is 17 residues long. V was clipped by 4 bases and J by 3 bases; unmatched bases: 12. Germline CDR1 and CDR2: SGHNT and YYREEE (reference sequence). The sequencing input was peripheral blood. The sequence was collected from a human donor in a cohort sampled during active COVID-19. V is TRBV5-4 and J is TRBJ2-7, with 11 bases lining up with TRBD1. CDR3 sequence reads: CASSPGTGGTNYYEQYF. The CDR3 coding sequence is TGTGCCAGCAGCCCCGGGACAGGGGGGACGAACTACTACGAGCAGTACTTC.